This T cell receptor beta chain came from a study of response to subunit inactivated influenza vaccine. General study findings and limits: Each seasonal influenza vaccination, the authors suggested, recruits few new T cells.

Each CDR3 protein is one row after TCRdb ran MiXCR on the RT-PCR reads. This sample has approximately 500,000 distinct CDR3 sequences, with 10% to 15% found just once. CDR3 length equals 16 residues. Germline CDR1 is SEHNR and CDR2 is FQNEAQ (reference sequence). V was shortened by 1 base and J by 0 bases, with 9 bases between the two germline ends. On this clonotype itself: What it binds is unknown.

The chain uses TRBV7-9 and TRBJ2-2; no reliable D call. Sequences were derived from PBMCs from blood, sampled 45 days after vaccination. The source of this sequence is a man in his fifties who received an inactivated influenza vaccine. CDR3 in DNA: TGTGCCAGCAGCTTAGGGGTGGCAGCGAACACCGGGGAGCTGTTTTTT. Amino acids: CASSLGVAANTGELFF. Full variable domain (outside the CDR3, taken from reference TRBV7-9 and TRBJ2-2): DTGVSQNPRHKITKRGQNVTFRCDPISEHNRLYWYRQTLGQGPEFLTYFQNEAQLEKSRLLSDRFSAERPKGSFSTLEIQRTEQGDSAMYLCASSLGVAANTGELFFGEGSRLTVL.